The T cell receptor beta chain under discussion was sequenced for a study of identical twins. It was template switching that added a universal primer site, and there were unique molecular identifiers on the cDNA. One entry per CDR3 protein results from TCRdb running MiXCR on the 5' RACE reads. The sample yields 700,000 to 950,000 distinct CDR3 sequences, 9% to 15% seen once. Germline V gene sequence: CDR1 SGHRS, CDR2 YFSETQ. Trimming pared 4 bases from V and 2 bases from J, leaving 13 bases between. This CDR3 region has 14 residues. Study-wide results and caveats: The same donors were not followed; conclusions instead depended on cross-sectional statistical analysis. Within beta out-of-frame sequences, the excess sharing observed between twins was weaker.

This clonotype was detected ten times or more. Its antigen remains unknown. The same sample was also studied in work on yellow fever vaccine responses in identical twins.

Sequenced material: PBMCs. The source is a woman aged 18 to 35 in good health. This chain uses TRBV5-1 with TRBJ2-7; D is uncertain. CDR3 nucleotide sequence: TGCGCCAGCAGCCCTAGTACCAATACCTACGAGCAGTACTTC. Translating gives CASSPSTNTYEQYF.